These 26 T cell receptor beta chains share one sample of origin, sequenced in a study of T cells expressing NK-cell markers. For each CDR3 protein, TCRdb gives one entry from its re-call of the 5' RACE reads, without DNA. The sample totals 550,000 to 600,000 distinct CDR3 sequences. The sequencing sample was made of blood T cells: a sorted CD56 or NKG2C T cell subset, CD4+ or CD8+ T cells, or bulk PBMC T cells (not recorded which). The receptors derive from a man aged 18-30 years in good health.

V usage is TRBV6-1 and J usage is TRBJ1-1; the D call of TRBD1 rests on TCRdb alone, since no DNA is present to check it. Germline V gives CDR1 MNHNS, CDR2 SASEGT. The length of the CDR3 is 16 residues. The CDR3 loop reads CASRPLKGQGNTEAFF.

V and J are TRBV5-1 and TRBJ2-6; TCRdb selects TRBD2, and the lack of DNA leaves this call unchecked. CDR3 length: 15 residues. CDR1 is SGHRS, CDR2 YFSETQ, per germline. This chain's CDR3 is CATSSQGSGANVLTF.

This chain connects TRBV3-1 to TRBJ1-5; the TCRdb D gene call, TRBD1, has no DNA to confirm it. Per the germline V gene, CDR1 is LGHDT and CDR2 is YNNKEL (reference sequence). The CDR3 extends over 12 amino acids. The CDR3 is CASSQGTEPQHF.

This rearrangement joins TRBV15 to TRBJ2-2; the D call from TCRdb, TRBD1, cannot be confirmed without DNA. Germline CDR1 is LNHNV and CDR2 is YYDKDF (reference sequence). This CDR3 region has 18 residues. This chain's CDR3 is CATSALGGQIFFTGELFF.

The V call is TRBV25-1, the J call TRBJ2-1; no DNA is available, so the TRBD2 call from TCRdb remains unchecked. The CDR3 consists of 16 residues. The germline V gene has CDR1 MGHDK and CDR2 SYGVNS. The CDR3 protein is CASSDPGTSGSYEQFF. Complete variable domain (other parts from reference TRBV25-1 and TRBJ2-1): EADIYQTPRYLVIGTGKKITLECSQTMGHDKMYWYQQDPGMELHLIHYSYGVNSTEKGDLSSESTVSRIRTEHFPLTLESARPSHTSQYLCASSDPGTSGSYEQFFGPGTRLTVL.

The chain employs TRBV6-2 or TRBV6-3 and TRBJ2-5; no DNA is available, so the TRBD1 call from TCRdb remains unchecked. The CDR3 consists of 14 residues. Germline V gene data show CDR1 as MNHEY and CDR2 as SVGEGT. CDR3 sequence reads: CASSYSSGGETQYF.

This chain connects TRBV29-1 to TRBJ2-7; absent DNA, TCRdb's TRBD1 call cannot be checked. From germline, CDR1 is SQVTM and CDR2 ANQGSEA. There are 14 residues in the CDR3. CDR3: CSVEGGQRDYEQYF.

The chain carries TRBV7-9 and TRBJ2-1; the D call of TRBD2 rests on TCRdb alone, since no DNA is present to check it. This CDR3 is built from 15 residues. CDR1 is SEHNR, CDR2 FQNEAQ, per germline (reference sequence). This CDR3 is CASKPLAGGSPEQFF.

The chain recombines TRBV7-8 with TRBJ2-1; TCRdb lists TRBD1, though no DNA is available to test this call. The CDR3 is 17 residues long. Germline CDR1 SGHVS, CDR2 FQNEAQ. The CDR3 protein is CASSLGRIGYSYNEQFF.

CDR3 protein: CASSPPGPGHEQYF. The rearrangement joins TRBV18 to TRBJ2-7; TCRdb selects TRBD1, and the lack of DNA leaves this call unchecked. The germline V gene encodes CDR1 KGHSH and CDR2 LQKENI. The CDR3 runs to 14 residues.

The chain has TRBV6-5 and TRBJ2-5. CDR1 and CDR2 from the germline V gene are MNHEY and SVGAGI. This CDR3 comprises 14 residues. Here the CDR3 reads CASSSSTMVIAQYF.

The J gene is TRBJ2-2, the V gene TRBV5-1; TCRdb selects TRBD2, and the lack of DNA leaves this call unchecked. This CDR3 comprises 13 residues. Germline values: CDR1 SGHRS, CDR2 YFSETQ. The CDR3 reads CASNWEQSGELFF.

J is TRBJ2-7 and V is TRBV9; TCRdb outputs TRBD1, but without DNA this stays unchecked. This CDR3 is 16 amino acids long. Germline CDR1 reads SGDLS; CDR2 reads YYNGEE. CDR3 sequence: CASSVGGDRFFYEQYF.

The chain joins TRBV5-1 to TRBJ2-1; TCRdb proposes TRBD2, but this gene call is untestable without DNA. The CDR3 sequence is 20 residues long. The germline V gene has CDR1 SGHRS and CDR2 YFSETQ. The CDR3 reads CASSLRPIGERGSSYNEQFF.

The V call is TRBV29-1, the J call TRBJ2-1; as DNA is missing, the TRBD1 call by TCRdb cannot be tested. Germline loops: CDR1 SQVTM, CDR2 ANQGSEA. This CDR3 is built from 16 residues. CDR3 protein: CSVYGGAGGSYNEQFF.

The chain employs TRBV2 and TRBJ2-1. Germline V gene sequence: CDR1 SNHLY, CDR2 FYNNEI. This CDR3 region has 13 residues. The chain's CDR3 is CAPGSSPYNEQFF.

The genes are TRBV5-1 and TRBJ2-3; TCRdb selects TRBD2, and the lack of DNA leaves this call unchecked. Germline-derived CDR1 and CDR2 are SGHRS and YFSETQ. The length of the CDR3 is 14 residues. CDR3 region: CASSSEILADTQYF.

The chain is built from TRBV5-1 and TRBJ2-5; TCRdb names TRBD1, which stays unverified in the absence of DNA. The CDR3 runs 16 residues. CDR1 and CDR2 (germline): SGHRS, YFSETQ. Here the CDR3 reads CASSSSGTEQQETQYF. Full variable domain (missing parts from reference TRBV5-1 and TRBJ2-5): KAGVTQTPRYLIKTRGQQVTLSCSPISGHRSVSWYQQTPGQGLQFLFEYFSETQRNKGNFPGRFSGRQFSNSRSEMNVSTLELGDSALYLCASSSSGTEQQETQYFGPGTRLLVL.

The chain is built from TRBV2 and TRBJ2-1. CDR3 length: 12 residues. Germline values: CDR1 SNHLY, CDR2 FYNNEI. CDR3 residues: CASTRSYNEQFF. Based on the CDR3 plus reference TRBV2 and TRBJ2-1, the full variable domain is EPEVTQTPSHQVTQMGQEVILRCVPISNHLYFYWYRQILGQKVEFLVSFYNNEISEKSEIFDDQFSVERPDGSNFTLKIRSTKLEDSAMYFCASTRSYNEQFFGPGTRLTVL.

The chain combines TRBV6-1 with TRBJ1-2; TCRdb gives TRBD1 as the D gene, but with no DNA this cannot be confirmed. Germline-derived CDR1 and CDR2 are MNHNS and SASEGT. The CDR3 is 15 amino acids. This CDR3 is CASSEIQGRARGYTF.

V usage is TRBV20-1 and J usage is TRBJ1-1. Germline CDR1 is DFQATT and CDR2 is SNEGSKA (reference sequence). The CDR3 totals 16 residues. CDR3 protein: CSARDIKEHLNTEAFF.

This chain's CDR3 is CASSDGTSGPNTGELFF. J is TRBJ2-2 and V is TRBV7-7; without DNA, the TCRdb call of TRBD2 cannot be checked. The germline V gene encodes CDR1 SSHAT and CDR2 FNYEAQ (reference sequence). The CDR3 runs 17 residues.

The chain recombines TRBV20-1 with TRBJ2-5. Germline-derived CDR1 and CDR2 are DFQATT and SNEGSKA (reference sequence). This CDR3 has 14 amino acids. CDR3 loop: CSARGLGNQETQYF.

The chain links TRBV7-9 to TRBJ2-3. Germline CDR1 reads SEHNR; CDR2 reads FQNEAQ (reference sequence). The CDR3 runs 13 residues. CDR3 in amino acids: CASIPSSTDTQYF. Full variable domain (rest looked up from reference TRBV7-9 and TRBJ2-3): DTGVSQNPRHKITKRGQNVTFRCDPISEHNRLYWYRQTLGQGPEFLTYFQNEAQLEKSRLLSDRFSAERPKGSFSTLEIQRTEQGDSAMYLCASIPSSTDTQYFGPGTRLTVL.

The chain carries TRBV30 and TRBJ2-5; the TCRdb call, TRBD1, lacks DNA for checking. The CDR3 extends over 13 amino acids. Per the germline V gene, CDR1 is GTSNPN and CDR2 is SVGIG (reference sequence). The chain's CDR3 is CALTPGTLETQYF.

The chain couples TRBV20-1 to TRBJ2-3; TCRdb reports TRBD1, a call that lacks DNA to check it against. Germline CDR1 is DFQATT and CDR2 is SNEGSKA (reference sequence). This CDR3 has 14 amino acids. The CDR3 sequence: CSQRGGSGEGSQYF.